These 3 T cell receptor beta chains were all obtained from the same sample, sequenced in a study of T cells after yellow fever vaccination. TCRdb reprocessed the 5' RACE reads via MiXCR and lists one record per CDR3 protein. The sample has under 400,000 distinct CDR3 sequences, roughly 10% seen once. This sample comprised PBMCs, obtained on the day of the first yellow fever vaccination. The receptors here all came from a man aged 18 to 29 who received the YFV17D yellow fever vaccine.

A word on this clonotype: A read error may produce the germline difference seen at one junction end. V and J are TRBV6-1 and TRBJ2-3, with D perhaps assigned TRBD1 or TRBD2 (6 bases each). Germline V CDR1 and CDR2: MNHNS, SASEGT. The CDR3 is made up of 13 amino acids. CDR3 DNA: TGTGCCAGCAAACCACAAGGGGGGACAAGTGCGCATTTT. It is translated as CASKPQGGTSAHF.

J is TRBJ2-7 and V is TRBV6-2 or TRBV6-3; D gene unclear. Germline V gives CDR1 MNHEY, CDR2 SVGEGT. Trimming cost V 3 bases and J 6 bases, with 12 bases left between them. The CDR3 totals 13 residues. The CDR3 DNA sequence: TGTGCCAGCAGTTATGCTCTTAACGGCGAGCAGTACTTC. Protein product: CASSYALNGEQYF.

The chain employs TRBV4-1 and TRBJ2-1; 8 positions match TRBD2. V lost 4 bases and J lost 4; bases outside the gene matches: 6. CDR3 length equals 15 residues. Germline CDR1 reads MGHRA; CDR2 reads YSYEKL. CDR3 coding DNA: TGCGCCAGCAGCCGAGTTTCGGGGGGGTACAATGAGCAGTTCTTC. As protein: CASSRVSGGYNEQFF.